The rows below give T cell receptor beta chains drawn from one sample of a study of blood T cell repertoires in COVID-19. The protocol was immunoSEQ multiplex PCR, while the TCRdb copy is restricted to in-frame clones and leaves out a portion. The sample includes 130,000 to 150,000 clones, 84% of them seen just once. The specimen was peripheral blood. The receptor set was obtained from a woman of 80 years or more in a cohort sampled during active or convalescent COVID-19. CDR3s include the opening cysteine and the closing phenylalanine or tryptophan. D genes are given only for firm matches. Only part of the rows carry a size: once, few, many, or a class if the clone is expanded.

cdr3_nt: TGTGCCAGTAGTCAACAATATGGCTATGGCTACACCTTC
cdr3_aa: CASSQQYGYGYTF
v_call: TRBV19
d_call: -
clone_size: few
j_call: TRBJ1-2

cdr3_nt: TGTGCCTGGAGTGTAACAGGGCAGTTGAGGAATTCACCCCTCCACTTT
cdr3_aa: CAWSVTGQLRNSPLHF
v_call: TRBV30
d_call: -
clone_size: few
j_call: TRBJ1-6

cdr3_nt: TGTGCCAGCAGTACTAGACTAGCGGGGGGGCCAGATACGCAGTATTTT
cdr3_aa: CASSTRLAGGPDTQYF
v_call: TRBV6-2/TRBV6-3
d_call: TRBD2
clone_size: -
j_call: TRBJ2-3

cdr3_nt: TGCAGCGTGTGGGGACAGGGGTTTGAAGATGGCTACACCTTC
cdr3_aa: CSVWGQGFEDGYTF
v_call: TRBV29-1
d_call: TRBD1
clone_size: -
j_call: TRBJ1-2

cdr3_nt: TGTGCCAGCAGGATACAGGGGGCGGACACTGAAGCTTTCTTT
cdr3_aa: CASRIQGADTEAFF
v_call: TRBV6-5
d_call: TRBD1
clone_size: -
j_call: TRBJ1-1

cdr3_nt: TGTGCCATCAGTGAGGTGTCAGAAGAGACCCAGTACTTC
cdr3_aa: CAISEVSEETQYF
v_call: TRBV10-3
d_call: -
clone_size: once
j_call: TRBJ2-5

cdr3_nt: TGTGCCAGCAGTAGCGGGGGGTACACCGGGGAGCTGTTTTTT
cdr3_aa: CASSSGGYTGELFF
v_call: TRBV6-5
d_call: TRBD2
clone_size: -
j_call: TRBJ2-2

cdr3_nt: TGTGCCAGTACAACTGGGGGCCCGGCGGTTTCCAACTATGGCTACACCTTC
cdr3_aa: CASTTGGPAVSNYGYTF
v_call: TRBV19
d_call: -
clone_size: -
j_call: TRBJ1-2

cdr3_nt: TGTGCCAGCGGACAGGGAATTTTTGAAAAACTGTTTTTT
cdr3_aa: CASGQGIFEKLFF
v_call: TRBV28
d_call: TRBD1
clone_size: once
j_call: TRBJ1-4

cdr3_nt: TGTGCCAGCAGTTTACGACAGTCTGGGACCCAGTACTTC
cdr3_aa: CASSLRQSGTQYF
v_call: TRBV27
d_call: -
clone_size: once
j_call: TRBJ2-5

cdr3_nt: TGCGCCAGCAGCTTGGTGGGGGGACCCGAGCAGTTCTTC
cdr3_aa: CASSLVGGPEQFF
v_call: TRBV5-1
d_call: -
clone_size: -
j_call: TRBJ2-1

cdr3_nt: TGCGCCAGCAGCCGGCTCACAGGGCAGCCTAACTATGGCTACACCTTC
cdr3_aa: CASSRLTGQPNYGYTF
v_call: TRBV4-1
d_call: -
clone_size: -
j_call: TRBJ1-2

cdr3_nt: TGTGCCAGCGAAAGCACCATTACGCAGTATTTT
cdr3_aa: CASESTITQYF
v_call: TRBV2
d_call: -
clone_size: -
j_call: TRBJ2-3

cdr3_nt: TGTGCCAGCAGTTCTCACAGGACAGGGCCCACTGAAGCTTTCTTT
cdr3_aa: CASSSHRTGPTEAFF
v_call: TRBV6-2/TRBV6-3
d_call: TRBD1
clone_size: -
j_call: TRBJ1-1

cdr3_nt: TGTGCCAGCAGTCTCACTCCGAACACTGAAGCTTTCTTT
cdr3_aa: CASSLTPNTEAFF
v_call: TRBV5-4
d_call: -
clone_size: -
j_call: TRBJ1-1

cdr3_nt: TGTGCCACCAGTGGGTCGCCCTTCGTCAGGGGTGACGGGGTCAATCAGCCCCAGCATTTT
cdr3_aa: CATSGSPFVRGDGVNQPQHF
v_call: TRBV24-1
d_call: -
clone_size: -
j_call: TRBJ1-5

cdr3_nt: TGTGCCAGCAGTGCACAGGCCTACGAGCAGTACTTC
cdr3_aa: CASSAQAYEQYF
v_call: TRBV2
d_call: -
clone_size: -
j_call: TRBJ2-7

cdr3_nt: TGTGCCAGCTCACCACCAGGGCGGGTAGAGACCCAGTACTTC
cdr3_aa: CASSPPGRVETQYF
v_call: TRBV18
d_call: -
clone_size: -
j_call: TRBJ2-5